This T cell receptor beta chain stems from a study of breast tumors, draining lymph nodes, adjacent tissues. Axillary draining lymph nodes of breast cancer patients supplied the node samples. Germline CDR1 and CDR2: SGHNT and YENEEA. The CDR3 loop spans 15 amino acids. TCRdb reprocessed the multiplex PCR reads with MiXCR, giving one entry per CDR3 protein. The data show some 140,000 distinct CDR3 sequences, approximately 20% seen once. About this clonotype: The junction and the germline gene differ at one end; a read error may be behind it.

V gene TRBV11-3 combines with J gene TRBJ2-1; D tentatively fits TRBD1 or TRBD2 (5 bases each). The receptor was isolated from a female donor with breast cancer. Some clones in this sample may be carry-over from other donors' samples. The sequenced material came from axillary lymph node tissue. The CDR3 reads CASSLGDELYNEQSF. In DNA, the CDR3 is TGTGCCAGCAGCCTAGGGGACGAACTATACAATGAGCAGTCCTTC. Variable domain in full (rest from reference TRBV11-3 and TRBJ2-1): EAGVVQSPRYKIIEKKQPVAFWCNPISGHNTLYWYLQNLGQGPELLIRYENEEAVDDSQLPKDRFSAERLKGVDSTLKIQPAELGDSAVYLCASSLGDELYNEQSFGPGTRLTVL.